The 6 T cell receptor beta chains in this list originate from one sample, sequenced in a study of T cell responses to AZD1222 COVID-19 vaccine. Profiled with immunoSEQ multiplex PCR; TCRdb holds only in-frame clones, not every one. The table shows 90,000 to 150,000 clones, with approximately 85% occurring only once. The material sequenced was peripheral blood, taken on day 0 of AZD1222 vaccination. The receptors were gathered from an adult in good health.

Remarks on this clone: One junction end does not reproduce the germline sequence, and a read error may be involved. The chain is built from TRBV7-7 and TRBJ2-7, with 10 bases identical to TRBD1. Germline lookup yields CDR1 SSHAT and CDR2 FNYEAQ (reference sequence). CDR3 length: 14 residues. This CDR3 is CASSSGTGEGEQYF. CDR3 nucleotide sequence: TGTGCTAGCAGCTCCGGGACAGGGGAGGGCGAGCAGTACTTC.

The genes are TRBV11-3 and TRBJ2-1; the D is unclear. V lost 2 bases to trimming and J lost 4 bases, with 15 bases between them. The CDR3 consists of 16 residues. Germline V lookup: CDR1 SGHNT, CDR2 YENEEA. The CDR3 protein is CASSLFPTIPYNEQFF. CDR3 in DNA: TGTGCCAGCAGCTTATTCCCTACCATCCCATACAATGAGCAGTTCTTC. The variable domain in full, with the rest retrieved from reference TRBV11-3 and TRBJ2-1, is EAGVVQSPRYKIIEKKQPVAFWCNPISGHNTLYWYLQNLGQGPELLIRYENEEAVDDSQLPKDRFSAERLKGVDSTLKIQPAELGDSAVYLCASSLFPTIPYNEQFFGPGTRLTVL.

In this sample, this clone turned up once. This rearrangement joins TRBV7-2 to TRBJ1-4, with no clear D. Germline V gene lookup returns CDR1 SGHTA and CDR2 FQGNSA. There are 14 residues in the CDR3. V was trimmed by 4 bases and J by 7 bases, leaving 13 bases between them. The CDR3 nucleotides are TGTGCCAGCAGCTCAAGGATCGGGAGTGAAAAACTGTTTTTT. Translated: CASSSRIGSEKLFF.

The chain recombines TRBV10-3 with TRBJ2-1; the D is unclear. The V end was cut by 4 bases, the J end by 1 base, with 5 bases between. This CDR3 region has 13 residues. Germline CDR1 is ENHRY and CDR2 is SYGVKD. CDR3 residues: CAISAESYNEQFF. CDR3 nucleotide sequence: TGTGCCATCAGTGCGGAGTCCTACAATGAGCAGTTCTTC.

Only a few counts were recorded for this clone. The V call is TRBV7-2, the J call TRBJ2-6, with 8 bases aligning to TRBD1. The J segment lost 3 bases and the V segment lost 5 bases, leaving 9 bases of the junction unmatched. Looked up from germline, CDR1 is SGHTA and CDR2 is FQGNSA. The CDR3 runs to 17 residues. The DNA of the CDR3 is TGTGCCAGCAGCCGGACAGGGCAGTCTTATGGGGCCAACGTCCTGACTTTC. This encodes CASSRTGQSYGANVLTF.

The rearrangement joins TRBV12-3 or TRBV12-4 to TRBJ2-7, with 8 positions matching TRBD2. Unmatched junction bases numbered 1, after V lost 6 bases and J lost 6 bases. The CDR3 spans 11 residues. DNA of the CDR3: TGTGCCAGCAGGCTAGCGGGCGAGCAGTACTTC. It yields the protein CASRLAGEQYF.